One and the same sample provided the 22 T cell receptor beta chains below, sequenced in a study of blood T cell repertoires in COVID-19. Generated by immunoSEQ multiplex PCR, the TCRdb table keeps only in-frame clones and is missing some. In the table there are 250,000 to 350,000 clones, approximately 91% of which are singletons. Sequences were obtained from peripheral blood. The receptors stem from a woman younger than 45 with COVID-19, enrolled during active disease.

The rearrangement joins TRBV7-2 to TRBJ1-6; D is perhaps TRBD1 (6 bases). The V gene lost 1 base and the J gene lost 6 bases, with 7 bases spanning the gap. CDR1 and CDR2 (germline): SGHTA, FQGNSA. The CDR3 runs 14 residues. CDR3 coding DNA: TGTGCCAGCAGCTTAGTAGGGGGTAATTCACCCCTCCACTTT. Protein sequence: CASSLVGGNSPLHF.

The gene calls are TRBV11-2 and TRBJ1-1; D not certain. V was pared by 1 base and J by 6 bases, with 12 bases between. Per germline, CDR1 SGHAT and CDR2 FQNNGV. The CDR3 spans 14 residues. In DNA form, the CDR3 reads TGTGCCAGCAGCTTAGTCTTTTTGGGAGCTGAAGCTTTCTTT. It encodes CASSLVFLGAEAFF.

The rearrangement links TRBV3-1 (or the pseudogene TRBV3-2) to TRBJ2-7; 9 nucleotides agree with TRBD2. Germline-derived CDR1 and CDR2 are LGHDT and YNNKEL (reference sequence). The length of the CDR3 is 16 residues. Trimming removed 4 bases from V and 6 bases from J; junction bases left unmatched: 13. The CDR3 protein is CASSPRDSGSTTEQYF. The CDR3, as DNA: TGTGCCAGCAGCCCCAGGGATAGCGGGAGTACTACCGAGCAGTACTTC.

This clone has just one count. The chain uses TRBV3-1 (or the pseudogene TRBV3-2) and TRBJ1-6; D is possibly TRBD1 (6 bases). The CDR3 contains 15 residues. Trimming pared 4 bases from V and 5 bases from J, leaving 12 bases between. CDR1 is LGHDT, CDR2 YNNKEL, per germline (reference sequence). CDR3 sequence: CASSRRTDHNSPLHF. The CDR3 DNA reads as TGTGCCAGCAGCCGTCGGACAGATCATAATTCACCCCTCCACTTT.

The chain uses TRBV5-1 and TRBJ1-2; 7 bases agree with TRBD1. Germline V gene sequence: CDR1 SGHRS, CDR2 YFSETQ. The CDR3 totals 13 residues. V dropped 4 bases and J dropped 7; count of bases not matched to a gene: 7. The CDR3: CASSLGPGGGYTF. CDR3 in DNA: TGCGCCAGCAGCCTGGGGCCAGGGGGTGGCTACACCTTC.

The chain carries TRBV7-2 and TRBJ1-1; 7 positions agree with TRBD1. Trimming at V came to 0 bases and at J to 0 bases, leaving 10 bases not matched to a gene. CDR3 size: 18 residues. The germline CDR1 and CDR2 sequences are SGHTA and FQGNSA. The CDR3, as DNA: TGTGCCAGCAGCTTAGCGATGGGACAGAGGAGTATGAACACTGAAGCTTTCTTT. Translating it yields CASSLAMGQRSMNTEAFF.

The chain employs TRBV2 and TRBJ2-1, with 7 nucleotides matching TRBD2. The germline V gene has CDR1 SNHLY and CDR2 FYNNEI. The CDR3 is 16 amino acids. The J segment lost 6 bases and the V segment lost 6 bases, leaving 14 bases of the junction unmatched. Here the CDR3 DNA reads TGTGCCAGCAGGACTACTCCTCGGGAGGTCATCAATGAGCAGTTCTTC. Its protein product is CASRTTPREVINEQFF. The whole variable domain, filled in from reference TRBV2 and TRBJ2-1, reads EPEVTQTPSHQVTQMGQEVILRCVPISNHLYFYWYRQILGQKVEFLVSFYNNEISEKSEIFDDQFSVERPDGSNFTLKIRSTKLEDSAMYFCASRTTPREVINEQFFGPGTRLTVL.

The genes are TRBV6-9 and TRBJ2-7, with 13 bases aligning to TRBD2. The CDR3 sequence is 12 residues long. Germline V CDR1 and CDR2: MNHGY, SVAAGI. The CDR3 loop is CAGTSGIYEQYF. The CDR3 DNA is TGTGCAGGGACTAGCGGGATCTACGAGCAGTACTTC.

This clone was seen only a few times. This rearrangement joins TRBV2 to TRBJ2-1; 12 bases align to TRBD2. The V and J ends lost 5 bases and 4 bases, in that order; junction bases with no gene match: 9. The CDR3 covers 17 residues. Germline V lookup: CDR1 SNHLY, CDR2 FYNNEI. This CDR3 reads CASSRLAGAPFYNEQFF. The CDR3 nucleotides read TGTGCCAGCAGTCGACTAGCGGGAGCACCATTTTACAATGAGCAGTTCTTC.

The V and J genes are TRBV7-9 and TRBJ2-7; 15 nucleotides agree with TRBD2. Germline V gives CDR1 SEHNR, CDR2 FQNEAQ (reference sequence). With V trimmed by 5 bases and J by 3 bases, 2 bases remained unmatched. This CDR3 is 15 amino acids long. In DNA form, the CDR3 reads TGTGCCAGCAGCGGGGGACTAGCGGGAGGCTACGAGCAGTACTTC. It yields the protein CASSGGLAGGYEQYF. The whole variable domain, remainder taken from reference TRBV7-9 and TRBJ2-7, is DTGVSQNPRHKITKRGQNVTFRCDPISEHNRLYWYRQTLGQGPEFLTYFQNEAQLEKSRLLSDRFSAERPKGSFSTLEIQRTEQGDSAMYLCASSGGLAGGYEQYFGPGTRLTVT.

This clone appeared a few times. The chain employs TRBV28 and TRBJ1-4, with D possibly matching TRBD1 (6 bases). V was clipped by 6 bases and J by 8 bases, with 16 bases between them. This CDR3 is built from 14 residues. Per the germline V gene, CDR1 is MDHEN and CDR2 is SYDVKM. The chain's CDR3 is CASRPPQGGEKLFF. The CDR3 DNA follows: TGTGCCAGCAGGCCCCCACAGGGTGGCGAAAAACTGTTTTTT.

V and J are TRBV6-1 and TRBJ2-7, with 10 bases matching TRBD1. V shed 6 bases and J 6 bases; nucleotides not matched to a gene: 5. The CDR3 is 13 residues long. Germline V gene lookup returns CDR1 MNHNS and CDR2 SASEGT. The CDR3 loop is CASSSGTGAEQYF. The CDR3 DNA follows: TGTGCCAGCAGCTCCGGGACAGGGGCCGAGCAGTACTTC.

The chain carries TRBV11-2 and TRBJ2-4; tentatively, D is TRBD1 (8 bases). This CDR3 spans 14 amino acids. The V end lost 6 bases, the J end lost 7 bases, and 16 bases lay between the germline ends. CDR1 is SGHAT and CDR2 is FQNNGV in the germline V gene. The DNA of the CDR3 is TGTGCCAGCAGTCACAGGGGGAGGGACAACATTCAGTACTTC. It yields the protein CASSHRGRDNIQYF.

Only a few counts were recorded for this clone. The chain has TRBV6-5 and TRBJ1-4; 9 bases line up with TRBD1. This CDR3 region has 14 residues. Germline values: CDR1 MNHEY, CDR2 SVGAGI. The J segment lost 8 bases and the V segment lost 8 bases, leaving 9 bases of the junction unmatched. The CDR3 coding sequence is TGTGCCAGCGTCACCGGGACAGGGCACGAAAAACTGTTTTTT. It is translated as CASVTGTGHEKLFF.

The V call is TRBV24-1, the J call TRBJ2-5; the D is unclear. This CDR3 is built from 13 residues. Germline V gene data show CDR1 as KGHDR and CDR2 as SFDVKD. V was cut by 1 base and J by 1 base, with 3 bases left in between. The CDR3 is CATSDLLQETQYF. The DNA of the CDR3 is TGTGCCACCAGTGATTTACTCCAAGAGACCCAGTACTTC.

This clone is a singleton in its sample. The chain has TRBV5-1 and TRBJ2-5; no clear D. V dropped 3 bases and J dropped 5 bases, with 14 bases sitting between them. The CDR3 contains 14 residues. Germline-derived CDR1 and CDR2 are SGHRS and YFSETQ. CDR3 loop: CASSSRVSGETQYF. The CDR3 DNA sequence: TGCGCCAGCAGCTCTCGAGTGTCCGGGGAGACCCAGTACTTC.

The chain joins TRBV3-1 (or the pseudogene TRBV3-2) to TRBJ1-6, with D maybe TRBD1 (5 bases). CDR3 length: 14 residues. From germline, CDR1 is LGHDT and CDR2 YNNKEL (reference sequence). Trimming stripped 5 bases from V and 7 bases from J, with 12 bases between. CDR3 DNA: TGTGCCAGCAGCTCTGGGGCATGGAATTCACCCCTCCACTTT. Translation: CASSSGAWNSPLHF.

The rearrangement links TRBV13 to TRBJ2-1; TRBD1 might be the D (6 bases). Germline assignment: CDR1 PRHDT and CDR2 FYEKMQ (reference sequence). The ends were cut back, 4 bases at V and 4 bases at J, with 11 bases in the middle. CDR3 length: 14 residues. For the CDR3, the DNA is TGTGCCAGCAGCTCGCGGACAGAGTACAATGAGCAGTTCTTC. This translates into CASSSRTEYNEQFF.

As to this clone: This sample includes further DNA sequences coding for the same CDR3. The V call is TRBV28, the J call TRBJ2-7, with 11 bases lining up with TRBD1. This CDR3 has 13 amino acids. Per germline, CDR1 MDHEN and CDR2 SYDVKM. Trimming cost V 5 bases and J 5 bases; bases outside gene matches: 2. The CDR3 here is CASSRTGGNEQYF. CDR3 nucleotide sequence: TGTGCCAGCAGTAGGACAGGGGGCAACGAGCAGTACTTC.

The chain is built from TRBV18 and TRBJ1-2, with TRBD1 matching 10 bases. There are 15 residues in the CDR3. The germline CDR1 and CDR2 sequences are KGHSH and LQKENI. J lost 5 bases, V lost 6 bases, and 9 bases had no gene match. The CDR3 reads CASSAGQGREYGYTF. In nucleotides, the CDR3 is TGTGCCAGCTCCGCGGGACAGGGGCGGGAGTATGGCTACACCTTC. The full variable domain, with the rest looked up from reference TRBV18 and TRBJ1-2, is NAGVMQNPRHLVRRRGQEARLRCSPMKGHSHVYWYRQLPEEGLKFMVYLQKENIIDESGMPKERFSAEFPKEGPSILRIQQVVRGDSAAYFCASSAGQGREYGYTFGSGTRLTVV.

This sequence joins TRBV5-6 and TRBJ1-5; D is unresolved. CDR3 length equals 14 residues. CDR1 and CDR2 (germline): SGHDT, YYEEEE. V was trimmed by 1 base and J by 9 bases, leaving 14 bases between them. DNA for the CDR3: TGTGCCAGCAGCTTGTTCGTTTCTGGAGGGCCCCAGCATTTT. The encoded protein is CASSLFVSGGPQHF.

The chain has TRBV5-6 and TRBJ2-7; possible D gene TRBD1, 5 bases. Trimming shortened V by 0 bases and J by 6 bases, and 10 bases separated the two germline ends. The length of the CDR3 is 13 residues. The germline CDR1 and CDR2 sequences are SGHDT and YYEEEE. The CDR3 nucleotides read TGTGCCAGCAGCTTGGGACAGCCGGGCGAGCAGTACTTC. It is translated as CASSLGQPGEQYF.